The clone carrying this TCR beta chain was detected a few times. The data were taken from a study of blood T cell repertoires in COVID-19. Study in general: From T cells, B-cell-depleted T cells, or PBMCs came the material, which was cDNA or gDNA.

Only in-frame clones appear in the TCRdb table, and some are missing; sequencing was by immunoSEQ multiplex PCR. The sample contains around 26,000 clones, around 82% of which appear only once. The germline V and J ends were trimmed by 8 bases and 12 bases, with 16 bases remaining between them. Per germline, CDR1 MDHEN and CDR2 SYDVKM. The CDR3 length is 11 residues. V usage is TRBV28 and J usage is TRBJ1-2; D unresolved. The TCR was taken from a man older than 75 with active or convalescent COVID-19. What was sequenced was peripheral blood. CDR3 amino acids: CASSRGGWNTF. CDR3 DNA sequence: TGTGCCAGCTCCCGGGGAGGTTGGAACACCTTC.